The entry below gives a single T cell receptor (beta chain) sequence along with its context. Its antigen is undetermined. The source of the sample is a study of neoadjuvant nivolumab and ipilimumab in lung cancer. The germline V gene encodes CDR1 MGHRA and CDR2 YSYEKL. This CDR3 is 16 amino acids long. Germline trimming cut 0 bases from V and 3 bases from J; bases unmatched to any gene: 5. The assay was immunoSEQ multiplex PCR, and TCRdb's table has in-frame clones only and misses some. This sample has 30,000 to 35,000 clones, with 92% found just once. Study results and limitations: Compared with tumor-adjacent uninvolved lung, resected tumors showed greater richness and clonality.

The clonotype was recovered from an adult with non-small cell lung cancer. Specimen: peripheral blood, collected after neoadjuvant nivolumab, alone or with ipilimumab, at or shortly before surgery. The V call is TRBV4-1, the J call TRBJ2-7; TRBD2 aligns across 10 bases. The CDR3 nucleotides read TGCGCCAGCAGCCAAGATAGGGCTAGCGGGGGCTACGAGCAGTACTTC. It translates to CASSQDRASGGYEQYF.